A few counts support the clone carrying this TCR beta chain. The data stem from a study of T cell changes during pregnancy in multiple sclerosis. Germline CDR1 reads SGDLS; CDR2 reads YYNGEE. The V and J ends lost 4 bases and 7 bases respectively, with 18 bases between them. CDR3 length equals 14 residues. Profiling relied on immunoSEQ multiplex PCR, and the TCRdb table lists in-frame clones only, not all of them. Altogether tens of thousands of clones are present, about 90% being singletons, with the ten largest covering 0.6% to 0.7%. This receptor was identified in a female donor in good health, enrolled as a control in a pregnancy study. Specimen: CD4+ T cells from peripheral blood mononuclear cells, collected in the third trimester of pregnancy. The V gene is TRBV9, the J gene TRBJ2-7; D is unresolved. CDR3 DNA sequence: TGTGCCAGCAGCTTGAACGTAGCAGCCTGGGAGCAGTACTTC. Protein: CASSLNVAAWEQYF.